The next 12 T cell receptor beta chains were all read from a single sample in a study of cytomegalovirus exposure and HLA in healthy donors. Use of 60 Vbeta and 13 Jbeta primers characterized the PCR. TCRdb's table, derived via immunoSEQ multiplex PCR, lists solely in-frame clones and lacks some. The table has 100,000 to 150,000 clones, over 60% seen once. The sample consisted of PBMCs. The receptor source for this set is a human donor in good health.

This clone showed up just a few times. The chain joins TRBV6-1 to TRBJ2-3; 12 positions agree with TRBD2. Looked up from germline, CDR1 is MNHNS and CDR2 is SASEGT. Germline trimming cut 2 bases from V and 4 bases from J; bases unmatched to any gene: 1. This CDR3 contains 15 residues. CDR3 amino acids: CASSELAGGPDTQYF. The CDR3 coding sequence is TGTGCCAGCAGTGAACTAGCGGGAGGGCCAGATACGCAGTATTTT.

About this clone: An end of the junction differs from the germline gene, which may be a read error. Other DNA sequences in this sample translate to the same CDR3. The chain is built from TRBV30 and TRBJ2-6; a possible D gene is TRBD1 (5 bases). Germline CDR1 and CDR2: GTSNPN and SVGIG (reference sequence). This CDR3 is 17 amino acids long. For the CDR3, the DNA is TGTGCCTGGAGCCCGCGGTCAGGGTTTGCTGGAGCCAACGTCCTGACTTTC. Its translation: CAWSPRSGFAGANVLTF. Based on the CDR3 plus reference TRBV30 and TRBJ2-6, the full variable domain is SQTIHQWPATLVQPVGSPLSLECTVEGTSNPNLYWYRQAAGRGLQLLFYSVGIGQISSEVPQNLSASRPQDRQFILSSKKLLLSDSGFYLCAWSPRSGFAGANVLTFGAGSRLTVL.

J is TRBJ2-7 and V is TRBV5-4; the match to TRBD1 covers 9 bases. Germline V gene sequence: CDR1 SGHNT, CDR2 YYREEE (reference sequence). This CDR3 region has 14 residues. V shed 4 bases and J 7 bases; nucleotides not matched to a gene: 9. The CDR3 nucleotides are TGTGCCAGCAGCCCCCCGGGACAGGGAGTTGAGCAGTACTTC. It specifies CASSPPGQGVEQYF.

The chain carries TRBV19 and TRBJ1-1; TRBD1 might be the D (6 bases). Germline V gene data show CDR1 as LNHDA and CDR2 as SQIVND (reference sequence). The V end lost 9 bases, the J end lost 3 bases, and 14 bases lay between the germline ends. CDR3 length equals 13 residues. CDR3 protein: CASPNRDHTEAFF. CDR3 nucleotide sequence: TGTGCCAGCCCAAACAGGGACCACACTGAAGCTTTCTTT.

In nucleotides, the CDR3 is TGTGCCAGCAGCGAGAGATCAAACAATCAGCCCCAGCATTTT. This sequence encodes CASSERSNNQPQHF. This chain joins TRBV6-1 and TRBJ1-5; D not certain. CDR1 is MNHNS and CDR2 is SASEGT in the germline V gene. CDR3 length: 14 residues. V was shortened by 6 bases and J by 3 bases, with 12 bases between the two germline ends.

The V and J genes are TRBV5-4 and TRBJ2-5, with 11 positions matching TRBD2. Germline V CDR1 and CDR2: SGHNT, YYREEE (reference sequence). J was trimmed by 4 bases and V by 4 bases; bases with no gene match: 9. The CDR3 totals 16 residues. In nucleotides, the CDR3 is TGTGCCAGCAGCCGACGCACTAGCGGGAGAGGAGAGACCCAGTACTTC. It yields the protein CASSRRTSGRGETQYF.

The rearrangement links TRBV7-2 to TRBJ2-7; 7 nucleotides align to TRBD1. This CDR3 comprises 17 residues. The J segment lost 1 base and the V segment lost 1 base, leaving 10 bases of the junction unmatched. The germline V gene has CDR1 SGHTA and CDR2 FQGNSA. DNA of the CDR3: TGTGCCAGCAGCTTAGGCCTACCGGGACAGCCTTCCTACGAGCAGTACTTC. Amino acid sequence: CASSLGLPGQPSYEQYF.

V usage is TRBV19 and J usage is TRBJ1-2; tentatively, D is TRBD1 (5 bases). CDR1 is LNHDA and CDR2 is SQIVND in the germline V gene (reference sequence). Trimming shortened V by 4 bases and J by 4 bases, and 7 bases separated the two germline ends. There are 12 residues in the CDR3. The CDR3 DNA sequence: TGTGCCAGTAGTAACCAGGGCTATGGCTACACCTTC. It codes for CASSNQGYGYTF.

This clone turned up a few times. J is TRBJ2-5 and V is TRBV6-1; tentative D call: TRBD1 (7 bases). CDR1 is MNHNS, CDR2 SASEGT, per germline. There are 15 residues in the CDR3. Trimming shortened V by 6 bases and J by 1 base, and 15 bases separated the two germline ends. The CDR3 nucleotides read TGTGCCAGCAGGCGGGACAGCCTATCCCAAGAGACCCAGTACTTC. Translated, it gives CASRRDSLSQETQYF.

This sequence joins TRBV29-1 and TRBJ2-7; TRBD1 matches 9 bases. CDR3 length: 14 residues. Trimming removed 5 bases from V and 4 bases from J; junction bases left unmatched: 9. Germline CDR1 reads SQVTM; CDR2 reads ANQGSEA. The CDR3: CSVYSGTGPYEQYF. The CDR3 DNA is TGCAGCGTTTATTCCGGGACAGGGCCATACGAGCAGTACTTC.

This sequence joins TRBV5-1 and TRBJ2-2; maybe TRBD1 (5 bases). The ends were cut back, 4 bases at V and 7 bases at J, with 11 bases in the middle. The germline gives CDR1 SGHRS, CDR2 YFSETQ. This CDR3 is built from 13 residues. The chain's CDR3 is CASSPAGNGELFF. CDR3 nucleotide sequence: TGCGCCAGCAGCCCCGCAGGGAACGGGGAGCTGTTTTTT.

This clone occurred a few times. The same CDR3 also results from other DNA sequences found in this sample. This chain connects TRBV18 to TRBJ2-5; D is possibly TRBD1 (5 bases). There are 15 residues in the CDR3. Per the germline V gene, CDR1 is KGHSH and CDR2 is LQKENI. The germline V and J ends were trimmed by 3 bases and 1 base, with 12 bases remaining between them. CDR3 sequence reads: CASSPDRGFQETQYF. CDR3 coding DNA: TGTGCCAGCTCACCTGACAGAGGATTCCAAGAGACCCAGTACTTC.